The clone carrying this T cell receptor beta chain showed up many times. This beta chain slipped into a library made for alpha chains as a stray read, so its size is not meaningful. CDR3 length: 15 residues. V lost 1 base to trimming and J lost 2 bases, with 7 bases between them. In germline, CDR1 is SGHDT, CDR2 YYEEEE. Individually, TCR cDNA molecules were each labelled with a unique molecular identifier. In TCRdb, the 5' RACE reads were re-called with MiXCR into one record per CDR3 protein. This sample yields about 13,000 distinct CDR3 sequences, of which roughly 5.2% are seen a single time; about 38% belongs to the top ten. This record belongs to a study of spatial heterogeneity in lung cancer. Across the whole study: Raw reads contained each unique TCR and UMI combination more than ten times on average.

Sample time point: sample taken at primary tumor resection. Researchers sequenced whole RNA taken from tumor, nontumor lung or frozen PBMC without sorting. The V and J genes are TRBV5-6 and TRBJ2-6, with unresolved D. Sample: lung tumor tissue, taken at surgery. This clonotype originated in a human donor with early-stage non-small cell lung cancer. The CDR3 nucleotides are TGTGCCAGCAGCTTGTTAGGTCCTGGGGCCAACGTCCTGACTTTC. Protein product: CASSLLGPGANVLTF.